The rows below give T cell receptor beta chains drawn from one sample of a study of beta chain features in type 1 diabetes. The assay was immunoSEQ multiplex PCR, and TCRdb's table has in-frame clones only and misses some. The sample comprises more than 200,000 clones, 16% of which are singletons, and 0.065% to 0.095% rests with the top ten. The sequencing sample was made of naive CD4+ T cells from blood. The receptors were gathered from a man younger than 40 with type 1 diabetes. CDR3s include the opening cysteine and the closing phenylalanine or tryptophan. The order of the fields is D gene, clone size, J gene, V gene, CDR3 protein, CDR3 DNA. The D gene is left open where the match is weak. Expanded clones are given a class, and other clones once, few, many or no size at all.

NA	few	TRBJ1-2	TRBV28	CASSSGQYGYTF	TGTGCCAGCAGTAGTGGACAGTATGGCTACACCTTC
TRBD1	few	TRBJ2-5	TRBV4-1	CASSLEQGTETQYF	TGCGCCAGCAGTCTGGAACAGGGGACAGAGACCCAGTACTTC
NA	NA	TRBJ2-7	TRBV7-2	CASSLQQAYEQYF	TGTGCCAGCAGCTTACAACAGGCCTACGAGCAGTACTTC
NA	NA	TRBJ2-2	TRBV30	CAWDPNTGELFF	TGTGCCTGGGACCCGAACACCGGGGAGCTGTTTTTT
NA	NA	TRBJ2-5	TRBV15	CATSKGQETQYF	TGTGCCACCAGCAAGGGCCAAGAGACCCAGTACTTC
TRBD1	few	TRBJ2-1	TRBV5-4	CASSGETGQEQFF	TGTGCCAGCAGCGGGGAGACAGGGCAGGAGCAGTTCTTC
NA	few	TRBJ2-5	TRBV4-3	CASSQDRETQYF	TGCGCCAGCAGCCAAGATAGAGAGACCCAGTACTTC
NA	few	TRBJ2-7	TRBV30	CAWSVGYEQYF	TGTGCCTGGAGCGTAGGCTACGAGCAGTACTTC
TRBD1	NA	TRBJ2-1	TRBV7-9	CASSFTGDGKNEQFF	TGTGCCAGCAGCTTTACAGGGGATGGAAAGAATGAGCAGTTCTTC
NA	few	TRBJ2-5	TRBV29-1	CSGGQMQETQYF	TGCAGCGGCGGACAGATGCAAGAGACCCAGTACTTC
NA	NA	TRBJ2-3	TRBV5-4	CASSAGIHTDTQYF	TGTGCCAGCAGTGCCGGGATTCACACAGATACGCAGTATTTT
NA	NA	TRBJ2-3	TRBV7-9	CASSLALPDTQYF	TGTGCCAGCAGCTTAGCGCTCCCAGATACGCAGTATTTT
NA	few	TRBJ1-4	TRBV7-2	CASSLALNEKLFF	TGTGCCAGCAGCTTAGCGCTGAATGAAAAACTGTTTTTT
NA	NA	TRBJ2-5	TRBV2	CASTDFQETQYF	TGTGCCAGCACGGACTTTCAAGAGACCCAGTACTTC
NA	few	TRBJ2-3	TRBV7-2	CASSFERVDTQYF	TGTGCCAGCAGCTTTGAGCGGGTCGATACGCAGTATTTT
NA	NA	TRBJ2-1	TRBV29-1	CSVVRGPDEQFF	TGCAGCGTCGTAAGAGGGCCGGATGAGCAGTTCTTC
NA	few	TRBJ2-7	TRBV20-1	CSAATGRALIF	TGCAGTGCCGCGACGGGACGAGCCCTTATCTTC
TRBD1	NA	TRBJ2-7	TRBV18	CASSPGQGSYEQYF	TGTGCCAGCTCACCCGGACAGGGCAGCTACGAGCAGTACTTC
NA	few	TRBJ2-1	TRBV29-1	CSVNIKWSDEQFF	TGCAGCGTTAATATCAAATGGAGCGATGAGCAGTTCTTC
NA	few	TRBJ2-1	TRBV4-3	CASSQDWPGAGDEQFF	TGCGCCAGCAGCCAAGATTGGCCCGGGGCTGGCGATGAGCAGTTCTTC
NA	NA	TRBJ2-6	TRBV27	CASSRSTGSGANVLTF	TGTGCCAGCAGTCGAAGCACCGGCTCTGGGGCCAACGTCCTGACTTTC
NA	NA	TRBJ1-5	TRBV7-2	CASSLGQGANQPQHF	TGTGCCAGCAGCTTAGGGCAGGGTGCCAATCAGCCCCAGCATTTT
NA	NA	TRBJ2-7	TRBV29-1	CSVLGLRISEQYF	TGCAGCGTACTTGGACTACGAATCTCCGAGCAGTACTTC
NA	few	TRBJ2-4	TRBV27	CASSPQAKNIQYF	TGTGCCAGCAGTCCACAAGCCAAAAACATTCAGTACTTC
TRBD2	few	TRBJ2-5	TRBV7-3	CASSLRLAEQETQYF	TGTGCCAGCAGCTTACGACTAGCGGAACAAGAGACCCAGTACTTC
NA	NA	TRBJ2-5	TRBV28	CASSSLETQYF	TGTGCCAGCAGTTCCCTGGAGACCCAGTACTTC
NA	few	TRBJ1-2	TRBV7-2	CASSPGMEYYGYTF	TGTGCCAGCAGCCCCGGTATGGAGTACTATGGCTACACCTTC
NA	NA	TRBJ2-1	TRBV30	CAWSERNEQFF	TGTGCCTGGAGTGAAAGAAATGAGCAGTTCTTC
TRBD2	NA	TRBJ2-1	TRBV10-3	CAISDGTSSNEQFF	TGTGCCATCAGTGATGGGACTAGCAGCAATGAGCAGTTCTTC
TRBD1	NA	TRBJ1-5	TRBV7-2	CASSAGQGTPQHF	TGTGCCAGCAGCGCCGGACAGGGCACGCCCCAGCATTTT
NA	few	TRBJ2-5	TRBV7-9	CASSLAEGLGTQYF	TGTGCCAGCAGCTTAGCAGAGGGCCTTGGGACCCAGTACTTC
NA	few	TRBJ2-7	TRBV30	CAWGGSSYEQYF	TGTGCTTGGGGCGGAAGCTCCTACGAGCAGTACTTC
NA	few	TRBJ1-1	TRBV14	CASSLVSGADTEAFF	TGTGCCAGCAGCCTAGTCTCCGGGGCTGACACTGAAGCTTTCTTT
TRBD2	few	TRBJ2-3	TRBV19	CASSTWTSGGLDTQYF	TGTGCCAGTAGTACCTGGACTAGCGGAGGCCTGGATACGCAGTATTTT
TRBD1	NA	TRBJ1-1	TRBV4-2	CASSQAGTGGIAYTEAFF	TGTGCCAGCAGCCAAGCCGGGACAGGGGGGATTGCGTACACTGAAGCTTTCTTT
NA	few	TRBJ2-5	TRBV19	CASSISGQRRTQYF	TGTGCCAGTAGTATAAGCGGACAAAGGAGAACCCAGTACTTC
NA	few	TRBJ2-7	TRBV16	CASSQLRREQYF	TGTGCCAGCAGCCAATTGCGCAGGGAGCAGTACTTC
TRBD1	NA	TRBJ2-2	TRBV5-6	CASSWDRYTGELFF	TGTGCCAGCAGCTGGGACAGATACACCGGGGAGCTGTTTTTT
NA	few	TRBJ2-5	TRBV5-1	CASSLIQGQETQYF	TGCGCCAGCAGCTTGATACAGGGTCAAGAGACCCAGTACTTC
TRBD1	NA	TRBJ2-7	TRBV6-6	CASSVPGQGFEQYF	TGTGCCAGCAGTGTACCGGGACAGGGGTTCGAGCAGTACTTC
NA	NA	TRBJ2-1	TRBV7-2	CASSLAVTPYNEQFF	TGTGCCAGCAGCTTAGCGGTGACCCCCTACAATGAGCAGTTCTTC
NA	few	TRBJ2-1	TRBV5-1	CASSLGAAPLIANEQFF	TGCGCCAGCAGCCTGGGGGCTGCCCCCCTGATCGCCAATGAGCAGTTCTTC